The present entry profiles one T cell receptor beta chain with its context. The data originate from a study of blood T cell repertoires in COVID-19. Generated by immunoSEQ multiplex PCR, the TCRdb table keeps only in-frame clones and is missing some. The sample shows more than 300,000 clones, more than 70% of them seen only once. This receptor was identified in a woman aged 30 to 39 with COVID-19, enrolled during active disease. Source material: peripheral blood.

CDR3 amino acids: CATSREGLNEKLFF. CDR3 bases: TGTGCCACCAGCAGAGAGGGGCTGAATGAAAAACTGTTTTTT. This chain connects TRBV15 to TRBJ1-4; D may be TRBD1 (5 bases). CDR1 is LNHNV, CDR2 YYDKDF, per germline (reference sequence). The V and J ends lost 0 bases and 5 bases respectively, with 7 bases between them. The CDR3 has 14 residues.